One and the same sample provided the 5 T cell receptor beta chains below, sequenced in a study of CD8+CD57+ T cells in acquired aplastic anemia. Profiles of TCR beta VDJ and CDR3 were generated from a genomic DNA template. Via MiXCR, TCRdb re-called the reads, giving one row per CDR3 protein. The table lists about 130,000 distinct CDR3 sequences, 48% of them singletons. Sequences were obtained from sorted CD4+, CD8+, or CD8+CD57+ T cells (not recorded which) from PBMCs. All receptors come from a human donor in good health, serving as a control.

In this sample, this clonotype turned up once. DNA of the CDR3: TGTGCCAGCAGCCAAGGGGACAAAGAGGACTACGAGCAGTACTTC. Translating it yields CASSQGDKEDYEQYF. The V and J genes are TRBV4-2 and TRBJ2-7; D might be TRBD1 (6 bases). CDR3 size: 15 residues. Per the germline V gene, CDR1 is LGHNA and CDR2 is YNFKEQ. V shed 1 base and J shed 3 bases, with 13 bases lying between them.

This sequence joins TRBV20-1 and TRBJ2-7; 7 positions match TRBD2. Per the germline V gene, CDR1 is DFQATT and CDR2 is SNEGSKA (reference sequence). V lost 3 bases and J lost 6; bases outside the gene matches: 8. This CDR3 has 13 residues. The DNA for the CDR3 is TGCAGTGCTAGTCGGGCGGGGGTTCGCGAGCAGTACTTC. Amino acids: CSASRAGVREQYF.

In this sample, this clonotype turned up many times. The V gene is TRBV7-7, the J gene TRBJ2-7; 12 positions match TRBD1. The CDR3 spans 14 residues. The trim removed 5 bases at V and 6 bases at J, leaving 5 bases unmatched. Germline-derived CDR1 and CDR2 are SSHAT and FNYEAQ (reference sequence). CDR3 amino acids: CASSPGTGGREQYF. The DNA for the CDR3 is TGTGCCAGCAGCCCCGGGACAGGGGGCCGCGAGCAGTACTTC.

This clonotype was counted ten times or more. The rearrangement uses TRBV9 and TRBJ2-5; TRBD2 aligns across 9 bases. This CDR3 spans 16 amino acids. From germline, CDR1 is SGDLS and CDR2 YYNGEE. The trim removed 4 bases at V and 2 bases at J, leaving 9 bases unmatched. CDR3 amino acids: CASSPLAGVGQETQYF. CDR3 nucleotide sequence: TGTGCCAGCAGCCCATTAGCGGGAGTGGGACAAGAGACCCAGTACTTC.

This sequence joins TRBV7-8 and TRBJ2-7; 7 bases line up with TRBD1. This CDR3 has 12 residues. V shed 4 bases and J 7 bases; nucleotides not matched to a gene: 4. Germline CDR1 and CDR2: SGHVS and FQNEAQ. This chain's CDR3 is CASSWDSLEQYF. CDR3 nucleotide sequence: TGTGCCAGCAGCTGGGACAGCCTAGAGCAGTACTTC.